The 30 T cell receptor beta chains below were found in one sample sequenced in a study of T cell changes during pregnancy in multiple sclerosis. Repertoires were generated with immunoSEQ multiplex PCR, while TCRdb's copy carries only in-frame clones and drops some. The sample holds 20,000 to 30,000 clones, 88% seen once. Source: CD4+ T cells from peripheral blood mononuclear cells, taken in the first trimester of pregnancy. All receptors come from a female donor in good health, enrolled as a control in a pregnancy study.

The chain recombines TRBV10-3 with TRBJ2-7, with TRBD1 identical over 7 bases. Germline-derived CDR1 and CDR2 are ENHRY and SYGVKD. V was pared by 5 bases and J by 4 bases, with 8 bases of the junction left unmatched. The CDR3 contains 14 residues. The CDR3 coding sequence is TGTGCCATCAGTTACGGGACAGACCTGTACGAGCAGTACTTC. This encodes CAISYGTDLYEQYF.

V is TRBV20-1 and J is TRBJ1-2; D not resolved. V gave up 7 bases and J gave up 6 bases, with 3 bases separating them. Germline loops: CDR1 DFQATT, CDR2 SNEGSKA (reference sequence). The CDR3 runs to 8 residues. CDR3 region: CSGDGYTF. The CDR3 DNA sequence: TGCAGTGGAGATGGCTACACCTTC.

In its sample, this clone was seen a few times. V gene TRBV6-6 combines with J gene TRBJ1-5; 9 bases agree with TRBD1. CDR1 is MNHNY and CDR2 is SVGAGI in the germline V gene (reference sequence). Unmatched junction bases numbered 6, after V lost 4 bases and J lost 5 bases. This CDR3 comprises 15 residues. The chain's CDR3 is CASSWTGATDQPQHF. The CDR3 DNA reads TGTGCCAGCAGTTGGACAGGGGCTACCGATCAGCCCCAGCATTTT.

The chain links TRBV29-1 to TRBJ1-2; TRBD1 agrees at 10 bases. The V and J ends lost 7 bases and 8 bases, in that order; junction bases with no gene match: 4. There are 11 residues in the CDR3. The V gene's germline CDR1 is SQVTM and CDR2 ANQGSEA. CDR3 nucleotides: TGCAGCGCAGGACAGGGGGGCGGCTACACCTTC. Protein: CSAGQGGGYTF.

The V gene is TRBV7-8, the J gene TRBJ2-5, with 8 bases matching TRBD2. The V segment lost 5 bases and the J segment 5 bases; nucleotides outside the gene matches: 19. Germline values: CDR1 SGHVS, CDR2 FQNEAQ. The CDR3 extends over 18 amino acids. The CDR3: CASSAWRVAGTRGETQYF. Here the CDR3 DNA reads TGTGCCAGCAGCGCCTGGCGGGTAGCGGGAACTCGGGGGGAGACCCAGTACTTC.

The rearrangement uses TRBV19 and TRBJ1-2, with 7 bases aligning to TRBD1. The CDR3 consists of 15 residues. The trim removed 8 bases at V and 4 bases at J, leaving 13 bases unmatched. CDR1 is LNHDA and CDR2 is SQIVND in the germline V gene (reference sequence). The CDR3 DNA is TGTGCCAGTCGATCAGGGGTGGAGGGGGCCTATGGCTACACCTTC. It encodes CASRSGVEGAYGYTF.

The rearrangement uses TRBV6-5 and TRBJ1-4; the D gene is possibly TRBD1 (6 bases). Germline lookup yields CDR1 MNHEY and CDR2 SVGAGI. Between the trimmed V and J ends, which lost 6 bases and 4 bases, there was a span of 12 bases. CDR3 length: 14 residues. The DNA of the CDR3 is TGTGCCAGCAGGCGACAGGCCCGTAATGAAAAACTGTTTTTT. Its protein is CASRRQARNEKLFF.

This clone was seen only a few times. CDR3: CASSEGPSNQPQHF. CDR3 bases: TGTGCCAGCAGTGAAGGGCCGAGCAATCAGCCCCAGCATTTT. This chain connects TRBV6-1 to TRBJ1-5; no reliable D call. CDR3 length: 14 residues. Germline V gene lookup returns CDR1 MNHNS and CDR2 SASEGT. V was trimmed by 1 base and J by 1 base, leaving 5 bases between them.

This clone appeared a single time. The gene calls are TRBV28 and TRBJ2-7; the match to TRBD2 covers 10 bases. V lost 3 bases and J lost 5; bases outside the gene matches: 7. The CDR3 length is 15 residues. Germline V gene data show CDR1 as MDHEN and CDR2 as SYDVKM. The CDR3 sequence: CASSLGGTSGNEQYF. CDR3 bases: TGTGCCAGCAGTTTGGGCGGAACTAGCGGGAACGAGCAGTACTTC.

The chain couples TRBV11-1 to TRBJ1-4; TRBD1 matches at 8 bases. With V trimmed by 6 bases and J by 6 bases, 9 bases remained unmatched. The CDR3 spans 15 residues. CDR1 and CDR2 from the germline V gene are SGHAT and FQDESV (reference sequence). The CDR3 region is CASSRGPTGDEKLFF. CDR3 nucleotides: TGTGCCAGCAGTAGAGGCCCGACAGGGGATGAAAAACTGTTTTTT.

J is TRBJ2-2 and V is TRBV5-1, with TRBD1 matching 9 bases. This CDR3 comprises 15 residues. CDR1 is SGHRS, CDR2 YFSETQ, per germline. V lost 5 bases and J lost 5; bases outside the gene matches: 7. CDR3 protein: CASRVQGARTGELFF. The CDR3 DNA follows: TGCGCCAGCAGAGTACAGGGGGCGCGGACCGGGGAGCTGTTTTTT.

This clone was seen a handful of times. This chain joins TRBV11-3 and TRBJ2-2; 8 nucleotides line up with TRBD1. V shed 1 base, J shed 1 base, and the junction held 8 bases outside the gene matches. The CDR3 has 18 residues. Germline CDR1 and CDR2: SGHNT and YENEEA. The CDR3 nucleotides are TGTGCCAGCAGCTTAGCGCAGGCGGGGACAGGGAACACCGGGGAGCTGTTTTTT. Translation gives CASSLAQAGTGNTGELFF.

This chain joins TRBV4-1 and TRBJ2-3; maybe TRBD2 (7 bases). Germline lookup yields CDR1 MGHRA and CDR2 YSYEKL. Trimming removed 1 base at V and 3 bases at J, with 17 bases between. CDR3 size: 17 residues. The CDR3 spells CASSQGGGSMVTDTQYF. CDR3 sequence (DNA): TGCGCCAGCAGCCAAGGGGGGGGCTCGATGGTAACAGATACGCAGTATTTT.

This chain uses TRBV28 with TRBJ1-4; maybe TRBD1 (6 bases). Germline loops: CDR1 MDHEN, CDR2 SYDVKM. V was pared by 7 bases and J by 8 bases, with 20 bases between. The CDR3 has 15 amino acids. The CDR3 DNA sequence: TGTGCCAGCACCTCAACCCAGGGGCTCGGGGAAAAACTGTTTTTT. The encoded protein is CASTSTQGLGEKLFF.

The chain is built from TRBV13 and TRBJ2-3; tentative D call: TRBD1 (5 bases). Germline V gene sequence: CDR1 PRHDT, CDR2 FYEKMQ (reference sequence). The CDR3 totals 13 residues. V lost 2 bases to trimming and J lost 4 bases, with 7 bases between them. CDR3: CASSLQGADTQYF. The DNA for the CDR3 is TGTGCCAGCAGCTTACAAGGGGCAGATACGCAGTATTTT.

The rearrangement uses TRBV18 and TRBJ2-1; 8 bases are a match to TRBD1. In germline, CDR1 is KGHSH, CDR2 LQKENI. This CDR3 comprises 15 residues. The V segment lost 4 bases and the J segment 6 bases; nucleotides outside the gene matches: 8. The CDR3 protein is CASSRGTGALNEQFF. CDR3 nucleotide sequence: TGTGCCAGCTCACGAGGGACAGGAGCACTCAATGAGCAGTTCTTC.

The V and J genes are TRBV11-1 and TRBJ2-5, with TRBD1 as a possible D gene (6 bases). V was cut by 2 bases and J by 4 bases, with 14 bases left in between. Per germline, CDR1 SGHAT and CDR2 FQDESV (reference sequence). The CDR3 length is 15 residues. CDR3 region: CASSLQGPGVETQYF. CDR3 sequence (DNA): TGTGCCAGCAGCTTACAGGGGCCGGGCGTAGAGACCCAGTACTTC. The whole variable domain, filled in from reference TRBV11-1 and TRBJ2-5, reads EAEVAQSPRYKITEKSQAVAFWCDPISGHATLYWYRQILGQGPELLVQFQDESVVDDSQLPKDRFSAERLKGVDSTLKIQPAELGDSAMYLCASSLQGPGVETQYFGPGTRLLVL.

The chain carries TRBV6-5 and TRBJ2-3; 9 bases map to TRBD2. Per the germline V gene, CDR1 is MNHEY and CDR2 is SVGAGI. V trimming: 5 bases; J trimming: 4 bases; junction bases outside the gene matches: 4. The CDR3 runs to 14 residues. This CDR3 is CASSPGLASDTQYF. The CDR3 DNA is TGTGCCAGCAGTCCGGGACTAGCTTCAGATACGCAGTATTTT.

V gene TRBV7-2 combines with J gene TRBJ1-5; 9 bases align to TRBD1. Germline V gene sequence: CDR1 SGHTA, CDR2 FQGNSA. This CDR3 has 13 residues. J gave up 7 bases and V 4 bases, and 2 bases lay outside the gene matches. CDR3 DNA: TGTGCCAGCAGCTGGGACAGGGCACAGCCCCAGCATTTT. Translated: CASSWDRAQPQHF.

This clone has just one count. This chain links TRBV14 with TRBJ2-1, with 11 positions matching TRBD2. This CDR3 spans 15 amino acids. Germline CDR1 reads SGHDN; CDR2 reads FVKESK. Trimming removed 4 bases from V and 4 bases from J; junction bases left unmatched: 3. This CDR3 is CASSPLAGGYNEQFF. The CDR3 nucleotides are TGTGCCAGCAGCCCGCTAGCGGGGGGATACAATGAGCAGTTCTTC.

The chain uses TRBV30 and TRBJ1-1, with 10 bases aligning to TRBD1. Germline V CDR1 and CDR2: GTSNPN, SVGIG (reference sequence). There are 13 residues in the CDR3. V was pared by 6 bases and J by 6 bases, with 7 bases of the junction left unmatched. The CDR3 protein is CACHETGGPEAFF. In DNA, the CDR3 is TGTGCCTGCCACGAGACAGGGGGCCCTGAAGCTTTCTTT.

In this sample, this clone turned up a few times. This rearrangement joins TRBV2 to TRBJ2-1; possibly TRBD1 for D (7 bases). Germline CDR1 SNHLY, CDR2 FYNNEI. Trimming shortened V by 10 bases and J by 6 bases, and 22 bases separated the two germline ends. This CDR3 contains 15 residues. CDR3 nucleotides: TGTGCCAAGGGGGCCCTTGGAGGGCCCAGCAATGAGCAGTTCTTC. The encoded protein is CAKGALGGPSNEQFF.

V usage is TRBV19 and J usage is TRBJ2-7; the match to TRBD2 covers 7 bases. The junction had 5 bases not matched to a gene; V was cut back by 2 bases and J by 4 bases. Germline-derived CDR1 and CDR2 are LNHDA and SQIVND (reference sequence). The CDR3 runs to 14 residues. CDR3 sequence: CASSINTGGYEQYF. The CDR3 nucleotides are TGTGCCAGTAGTATAAACACGGGAGGTTACGAGCAGTACTTC. Supplemented by reference TRBV19 and TRBJ2-7, the full variable domain reads DGGITQSPKYLFRKEGQNVTLSCEQNLNHDAMYWYRQDPGQGLRLIYYSQIVNDFQKGDIAEGYSVSREKKESFPLTVTSAQKNPTAFYLCASSINTGGYEQYFGPGTRLTVT.

V gene TRBV7-9 combines with J gene TRBJ2-3, with 7 positions matching TRBD1. After removal of 5 bases from V and 2 bases from J, the junction contained 13 bases not matched to a gene. Germline V gives CDR1 SEHNR, CDR2 FQNEAQ (reference sequence). The CDR3 length is 17 residues. The CDR3 region is CASSPGTAPRHTDTQYF. The CDR3 region has the DNA TGTGCCAGCAGCCCGGGGACAGCCCCCCGCCACACAGATACGCAGTATTTT.

The chain has TRBV4-1 and TRBJ2-5, with TRBD2 identical over 9 bases. The CDR3 is 15 amino acids. Germline CDR1 and CDR2: MGHRA and YSYEKL. The trim removed 4 bases at V and 5 bases at J, leaving 8 bases unmatched. The CDR3 bases are TGCGCCAGCAGCCCAACCGGGACTAGCTATGAGACCCAGTACTTC. The encoded protein is CASSPTGTSYETQYF.

V is TRBV19 and J is TRBJ2-1; D is undetermined. Germline lookup yields CDR1 LNHDA and CDR2 SQIVND (reference sequence). This CDR3 is 14 amino acids long. V lost 5 bases, J lost 6 bases, and 14 bases lay in between. The CDR3: CASSYSGAGNEQFF. The CDR3 coding sequence is TGTGCCAGTAGTTACTCCGGCGCAGGCAATGAGCAGTTCTTC.

The CDR3 reads CSVAGNLAAGANVLTF. In DNA, the CDR3 is TGCAGCGTGGCCGGGAATCTGGCTGCTGGGGCCAACGTCCTGACTTTC. This sequence joins TRBV29-1 and TRBJ2-6, with D tentatively TRBD2 (5 bases). V was trimmed by 6 bases and J by 2 bases, leaving 17 bases between them. The CDR3 consists of 16 residues. The V gene's germline CDR1 is SQVTM and CDR2 ANQGSEA.

This chain joins TRBV5-6 and TRBJ2-5; D is uncertain. This CDR3 contains 13 residues. Germline V gene lookup returns CDR1 SGHDT and CDR2 YYEEEE. V shed 5 bases and J shed 2 bases, with 10 bases lying between them. The CDR3 DNA is TGTGCCAGCAGACCCGACTCGCAAGAGACCCAGTACTTC. It specifies CASRPDSQETQYF.

The rearrangement links TRBV6-1 to TRBJ2-2; 8 bases fit TRBD2. V was pared by 2 bases and J by 3 bases, with 5 bases of the junction left unmatched. The germline V gene encodes CDR1 MNHNS and CDR2 SASEGT. The length of the CDR3 is 16 residues. The CDR3 coding sequence is TGTGCCAGCAGTGAAACGGGGGGGCGGGACACCGGGGAGCTGTTTTTT. It encodes CASSETGGRDTGELFF.

The gene calls are TRBV7-9 and TRBJ2-7; the match to TRBD1 covers 7 bases. The junction had 6 bases not matched to a gene; V was cut back by 4 bases and J by 0 bases. There are 15 residues in the CDR3. Germline CDR1 SEHNR, CDR2 FQNEAQ (reference sequence). The CDR3 loop is CASSSETGSSYEQYF. CDR3 bases: TGTGCCAGCAGCTCCGAGACAGGGAGCTCCTACGAGCAGTACTTC.